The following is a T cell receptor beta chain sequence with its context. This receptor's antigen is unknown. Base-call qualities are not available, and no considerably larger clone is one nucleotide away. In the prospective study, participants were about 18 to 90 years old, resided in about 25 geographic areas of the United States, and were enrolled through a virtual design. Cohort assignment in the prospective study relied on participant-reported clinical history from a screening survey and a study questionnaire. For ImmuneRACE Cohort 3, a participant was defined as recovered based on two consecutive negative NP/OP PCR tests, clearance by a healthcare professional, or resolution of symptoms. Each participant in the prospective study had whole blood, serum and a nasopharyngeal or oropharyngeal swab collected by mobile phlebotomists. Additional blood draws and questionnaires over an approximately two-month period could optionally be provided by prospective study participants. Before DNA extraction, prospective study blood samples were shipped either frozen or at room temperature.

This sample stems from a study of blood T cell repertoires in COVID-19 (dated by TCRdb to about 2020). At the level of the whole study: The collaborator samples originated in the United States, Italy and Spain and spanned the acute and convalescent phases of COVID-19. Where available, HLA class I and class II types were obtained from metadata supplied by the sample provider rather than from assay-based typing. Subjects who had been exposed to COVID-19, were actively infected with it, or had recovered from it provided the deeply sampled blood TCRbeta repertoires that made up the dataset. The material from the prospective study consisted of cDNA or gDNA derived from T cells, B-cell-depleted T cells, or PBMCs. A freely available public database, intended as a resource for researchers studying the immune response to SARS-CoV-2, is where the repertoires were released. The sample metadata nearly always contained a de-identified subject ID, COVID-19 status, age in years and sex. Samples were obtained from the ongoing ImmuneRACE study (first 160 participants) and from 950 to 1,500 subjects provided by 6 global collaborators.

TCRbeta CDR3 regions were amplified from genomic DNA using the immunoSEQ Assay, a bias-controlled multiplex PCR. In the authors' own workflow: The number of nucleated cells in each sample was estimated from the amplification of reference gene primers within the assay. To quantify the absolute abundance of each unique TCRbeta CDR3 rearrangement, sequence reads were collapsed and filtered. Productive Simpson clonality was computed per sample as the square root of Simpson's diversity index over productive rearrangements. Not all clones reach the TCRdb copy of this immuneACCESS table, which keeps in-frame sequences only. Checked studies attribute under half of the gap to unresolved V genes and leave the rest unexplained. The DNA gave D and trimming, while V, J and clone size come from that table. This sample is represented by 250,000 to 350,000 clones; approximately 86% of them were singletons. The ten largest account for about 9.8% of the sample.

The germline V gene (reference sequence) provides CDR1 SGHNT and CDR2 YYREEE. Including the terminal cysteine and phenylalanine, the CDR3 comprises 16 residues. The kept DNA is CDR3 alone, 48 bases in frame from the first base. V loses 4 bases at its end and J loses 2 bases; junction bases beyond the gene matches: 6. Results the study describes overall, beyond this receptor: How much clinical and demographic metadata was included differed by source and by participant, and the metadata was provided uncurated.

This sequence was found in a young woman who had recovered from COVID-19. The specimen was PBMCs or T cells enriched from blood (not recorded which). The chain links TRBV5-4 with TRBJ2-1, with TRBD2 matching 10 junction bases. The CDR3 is CASSEGLADTYNEQFF. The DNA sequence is TGTGCCAGCAGCGAAGGACTAGCGGATACCTACAATGAGCAGTTCTTC.